Sequencing of this TCR beta chain was carried out in a study of T cells in Graves' hyperthyroidism and ophthalmopathy. Study results and caveats: The majority of expanded thyroid clonotypes above 0.001 also appeared in blood.

Amplification of TCR beta CDR3 regions was performed using RNA transcripts as template. TCR CDR3 regions were first amplified by RT-PCR with HTBI primers. MiXCR, applied by TCRdb to the multiplex PCR reads, yields one record per CDR3 protein. The sample shows hundreds of thousands of distinct CDR3 sequences, about a fifth of them seen only once. This clonotype was recorded many times. Its target is not known. Germline loops: CDR1 SGHAT, CDR2 FQDESV (reference sequence). CDR3 length equals 14 residues. The V and J ends lost 5 bases and 3 bases, in that order; junction bases with no gene match: 6. V gene TRBV11-1 combines with J gene TRBJ2-7; 8 bases map to TRBD1. Input material: blood. This clonotype was sampled from a young man with Graves' ophthalmopathy. CDR3 in DNA: TGTGCCAGCAGCCGGGACAGGTCGGTCTACGAGCAGTACTTC. Protein: CASSRDRSVYEQYF.